Each of the 4 T cell receptor beta chains below was sequenced from the same sample in a study of persistence of HIV-infected CD4 T cells. Their target antigens are unknown. Cells were stimulated with CMV-infected fibroblast lysates at 10 ug/mL. CD40L-negative CD69-negative CD45RO-high memory CD4+ T cells were sorted as populations depleted of antigen-responding cells. Sequencing used immunoSEQ version 4 in survey mode. Profiled with immunoSEQ multiplex PCR; TCRdb holds only in-frame clones, not every one. The sample contains 37,000 or so clones, approximately 80% of which appear only once. The input for sequencing was CD4+ T cells sorted from PBMCs after approximately 20-hour stimulation, taken from a patient who received antiretroviral therapy. All receptors come from an adult man with HIV who was CMV-seropositive.

The gene calls are TRBV27 and TRBJ1-5; D may be TRBD1 (5 bases). Per the germline V gene, CDR1 is MNHEY and CDR2 is SMNVEV (reference sequence). Trimming took off 3 bases at V and 1 base at J, with 10 bases between the two ends. This CDR3 has 15 residues. CDR3 bases: TGTGCCAGCAGTTTCAGGGCAGGGAGCAATCAGCCCCAGCATTTT. This codes for CASSFRAGSNQPQHF.

V usage is TRBV4-2 and J usage is TRBJ2-1; maybe TRBD1 (5 bases). This CDR3 comprises 18 residues. The V and J ends lost 1 base and 0 bases respectively, with 16 bases between them. Germline CDR1 reads LGHNA; CDR2 reads YNFKEQ. The CDR3 sequence is CASSQVGVGDSSYNEQFF. CDR3 nucleotide sequence: TGTGCCAGCAGCCAAGTTGGCGTAGGGGATAGCTCCTACAATGAGCAGTTCTTC.

The rearrangement joins TRBV4-1 to TRBJ2-3, with 10 positions matching TRBD1. The CDR3 consists of 15 residues. The V gene's germline CDR1 is MGHRA and CDR2 YSYEKL. Germline trimming cut 4 bases from V and 5 bases from J; bases unmatched to any gene: 6. CDR3 residues: CASSLTGTGEDTQYF. In nucleotides, the CDR3 is TGCGCCAGCAGCCTTACCGGGACAGGGGAAGATACGCAGTATTTT.

The chain employs TRBV10-3 and TRBJ2-4, with TRBD1 matching over 8 bases. Germline CDR1 is ENHRY and CDR2 is SYGVKD. Trimming at V came to 4 bases and at J to 1 base, leaving 3 bases not matched to a gene. There are 15 residues in the CDR3. The DNA of the CDR3 is TGTGCCATCAGTGGGACAGGGATGGCCAAAAACATTCAGTACTTC. Its protein product is CAISGTGMAKNIQYF.